This T cell receptor (beta chain) appears in the sequencing data of a study of blood T cell repertoires in COVID-19. Trimming cost V 6 bases and J 8 bases, with 13 bases left between them. This CDR3 is 13 amino acids long. This clone was counted between two and nine times. Here immunoSEQ multiplex PCR was the method, and the copy in TCRdb shows in-frame clones only, minus some. The data show 100,000 to 120,000 clones, 76% seen once. The sequencing input was peripheral blood. This chain connects TRBV12-3 or TRBV12-4 to TRBJ1-4; D perhaps matches TRBD1 (5 bases). The receptor was derived from a woman aged 80 or older with acute or convalescent COVID-19. The CDR3 DNA follows: TGTGCCAGCAGGCTTGGGGCACGGGAAAAACTGTTTTTT. Residues: CASRLGAREKLFF.